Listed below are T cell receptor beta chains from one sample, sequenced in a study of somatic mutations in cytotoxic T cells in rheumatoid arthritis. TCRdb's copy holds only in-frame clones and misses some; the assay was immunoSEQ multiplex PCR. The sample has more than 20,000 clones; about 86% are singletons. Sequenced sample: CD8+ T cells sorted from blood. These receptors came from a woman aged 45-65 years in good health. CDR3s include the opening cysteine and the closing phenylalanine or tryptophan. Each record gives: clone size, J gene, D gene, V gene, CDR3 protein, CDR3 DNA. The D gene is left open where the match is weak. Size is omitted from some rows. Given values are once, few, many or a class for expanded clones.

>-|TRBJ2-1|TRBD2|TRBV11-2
CASSSGLAGGTIDNEQFF
TGTGCCAGCAGCTCAGGACTAGCGGGGGGGACGATCGACAATGAGCAGTTCTTC
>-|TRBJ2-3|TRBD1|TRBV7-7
CASSSGDRAYGTQYF
TGTGCCAGCAGTTCAGGGGACAGGGCCTATGGTACGCAGTATTTT
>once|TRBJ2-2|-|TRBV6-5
CASSYSEGNTGELFF
TGTGCCAGCAGTTACTCTGAAGGGAACACCGGGGAGCTGTTTTTT
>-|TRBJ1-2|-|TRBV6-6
CASSYSTGYTF
TGTGCCAGCAGTTACTCGACTGGCTACACCTTC
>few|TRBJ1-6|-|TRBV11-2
CASSFGAGRGTYNSPLHF
TGTGCCAGCAGCTTTGGGGCCGGCAGGGGAACTTATAATTCACCCCTCCACTTT
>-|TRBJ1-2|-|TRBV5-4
CASSFRQESNYGYTF
TGTGCCAGCAGCTTTCGACAGGAATCTAACTATGGCTACACCTTC
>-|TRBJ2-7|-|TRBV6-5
CASSYSKDYEQYF
TGTGCCAGCAGTTACTCCAAGGACTACGAGCAGTACTTC
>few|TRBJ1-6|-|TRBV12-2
CASRLAKVRTGTSNSPLHF
TGTGCAAGTCGCTTAGCGAAGGTAAGAACGGGGACTTCGAATTCACCCCTCCACTTT
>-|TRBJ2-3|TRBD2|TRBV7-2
CASSPSGGLDTQYF
TGTGCCAGCAGTCCTAGCGGGGGGCTAGATACGCAGTATTTT
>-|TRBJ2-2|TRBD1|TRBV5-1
CASSLEDRGPGELFF
TGCGCCAGCAGCTTGGAGGACAGGGGACCCGGGGAGCTGTTTTTT
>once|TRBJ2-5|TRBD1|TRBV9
CASSRSGTGRETQYF
TGTGCCAGCAGTAGATCCGGGACAGGGAGAGAGACCCAGTACTTC
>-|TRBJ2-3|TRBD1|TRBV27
CASSLGTGGVWTDTQYF
TGTGCCAGCAGCCTAGGGACAGGGGGCGTTTGGACAGATACGCAGTATTTT
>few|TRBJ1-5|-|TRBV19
CASSIPAGARGNQPQHF
TGTGCCAGTAGTATTCCGGCAGGGGCTAGGGGCAATCAGCCCCAGCATTTT
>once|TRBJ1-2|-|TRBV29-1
CSVASGVGYTF
TGCAGCGTTGCTTCAGGGGTTGGCTACACCTTC
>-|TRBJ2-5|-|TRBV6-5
CASSGGGIQETQYF
TGTGCCAGCAGTGGAGGCGGGATCCAAGAGACCCAGTACTTC
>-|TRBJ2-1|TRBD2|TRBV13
CASSLSAGGYNEQFF
TGTGCCAGCAGCCTGAGCGCGGGGGGTTACAATGAGCAGTTCTTC
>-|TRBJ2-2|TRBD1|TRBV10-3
CAISEGDRADTGELFF
TGTGCCATCAGTGAGGGGGACAGGGCGGACACCGGGGAGCTGTTTTTT
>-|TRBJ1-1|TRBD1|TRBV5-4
CASSPGYRGMNTEAFF
TGTGCCAGCAGCCCCGGTTACAGGGGGATGAACACTGAAGCTTTCTTT
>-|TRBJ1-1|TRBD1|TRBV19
CASVRQGNTEAFF
TGTGCCAGTGTCAGACAGGGGAACACTGAAGCTTTCTTT
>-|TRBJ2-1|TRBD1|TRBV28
CATAGGVQSEQFF
TGTGCCACGGCAGGGGGCGTTCAGAGTGAGCAGTTCTTC
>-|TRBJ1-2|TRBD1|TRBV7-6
CASSLAEERGPVYGYTF
TGTGCCAGCAGCTTAGCGGAGGAAAGGGGGCCTGTTTATGGCTACACCTTC
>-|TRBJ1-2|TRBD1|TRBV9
CASSVRDRGPPNYGYTF
TGTGCCAGCAGCGTCCGGGACAGGGGACCGCCTAACTATGGCTACACCTTC
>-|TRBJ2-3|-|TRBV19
CASSIVPSGTDTQYF
TGTGCCAGTAGTATAGTACCTAGCGGCACAGATACGCAGTATTTT
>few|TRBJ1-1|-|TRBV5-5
CASSSSVEAFF
TGTGCCAGCAGTTCATCGGTTGAAGCTTTCTTT
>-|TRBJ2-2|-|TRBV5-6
CASSFMGTISGELFF
TGTGCCAGCAGCTTTATGGGGACAATATCCGGGGAGCTGTTTTTT